Reported below is one TCR beta chain. The sample originates from a study of T cell changes during pregnancy in multiple sclerosis. Repertoires were generated with immunoSEQ multiplex PCR, while TCRdb's copy carries only in-frame clones and drops some. The data contain 35,000 to 45,000 clones, roughly 88% of them singletons. Germline V gene data show CDR1 as SGDLS and CDR2 as YYNGEE. This CDR3 region has 14 residues. After removal of 4 bases from V and 3 bases from J, the junction contained 4 bases not matched to a gene. This clonotype was sampled from a female donor with multiple sclerosis, enrolled in a pregnancy study. The chain recombines TRBV9 with TRBJ2-3; 8 positions agree with TRBD1. The specimen was CD8+ T cells from peripheral blood mononuclear cells, collected in the first trimester of pregnancy. The CDR3 sequence: CASSPRQGTDTQYF. DNA of the CDR3: TGTGCCAGCAGCCCTAGACAGGGGACAGATACGCAGTATTTT.